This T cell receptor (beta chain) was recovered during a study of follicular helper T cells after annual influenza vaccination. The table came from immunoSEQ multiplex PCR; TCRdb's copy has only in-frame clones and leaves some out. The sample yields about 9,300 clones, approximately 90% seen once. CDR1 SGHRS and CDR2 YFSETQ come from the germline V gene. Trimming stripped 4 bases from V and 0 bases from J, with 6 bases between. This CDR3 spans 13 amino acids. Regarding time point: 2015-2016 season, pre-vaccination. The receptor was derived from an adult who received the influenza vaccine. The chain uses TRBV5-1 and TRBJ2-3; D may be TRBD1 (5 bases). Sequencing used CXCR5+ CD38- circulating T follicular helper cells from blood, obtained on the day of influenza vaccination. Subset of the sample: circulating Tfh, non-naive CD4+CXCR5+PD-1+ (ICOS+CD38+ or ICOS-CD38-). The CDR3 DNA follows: TGCGCCAGCAGCCCAGGGAGCACAGATACGCAGTATTTT. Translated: CASSPGSTDTQYF.